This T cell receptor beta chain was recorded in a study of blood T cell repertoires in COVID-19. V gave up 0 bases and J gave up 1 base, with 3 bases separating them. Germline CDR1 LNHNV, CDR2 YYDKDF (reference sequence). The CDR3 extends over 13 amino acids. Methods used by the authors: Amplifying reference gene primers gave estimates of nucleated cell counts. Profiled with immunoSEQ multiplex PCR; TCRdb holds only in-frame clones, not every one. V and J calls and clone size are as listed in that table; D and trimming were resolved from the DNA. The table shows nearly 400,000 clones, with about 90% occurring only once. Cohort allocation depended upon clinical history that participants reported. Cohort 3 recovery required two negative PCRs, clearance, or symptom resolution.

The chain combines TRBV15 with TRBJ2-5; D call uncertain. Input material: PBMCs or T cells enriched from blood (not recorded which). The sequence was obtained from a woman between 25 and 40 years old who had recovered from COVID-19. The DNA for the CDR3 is TGTGCCACCAGCAGAGACCTCCAAGAGACCCAGTACTTC. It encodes CATSRDLQETQYF.